What follows are 6 T cell receptor beta chains derived from one specimen sequenced in a study of CD8 T cells in ankylosing spondylitis. In TCRdb, the 5' RACE reads were re-called with MiXCR into one record per CDR3 protein. The data contain 250,000 to 350,000 distinct CDR3 sequences, around 21% of them singletons. The sample consisted of blood, either unsorted or a sorted T cell fraction (not recorded which). These receptors all stem from a female donor with ankylosing spondylitis or in good health (not recorded which).

The V call is TRBV2, the J call TRBJ2-3; possibly TRBD2 for D (6 bases). Germline-derived CDR1 and CDR2 are SNHLY and FYNNEI. The CDR3 has 13 residues. V was trimmed by 5 bases and J by 14 bases, leaving 20 bases between them. The CDR3: CASSQETRTGGYF. Written as DNA, the CDR3 is TGTGCCAGCAGTCAAGAGACCAGAACCGGGGGGTATTTT.

The sample holds a few counts of this clonotype. The junction does not match germline at one end; this may be a read error. This chain joins TRBV4-3 and TRBJ2-7, with 7 bases fitting TRBD1. The CDR3 extends over 13 amino acids. CDR1 is LGHNA, CDR2 YSLEER, per germline. In nucleotides, the CDR3 is TGCGCCAGCAGCCGGGGACAGTTTTACGAGAAGTACTTC. Its protein is CASSRGQFYEKYF.

The chain is built from TRBV20-1 and TRBJ2-7, with a weak D call TRBD1 (5 bases). The CDR3 runs to 13 residues. V dropped 4 bases and J dropped 1 base, with 11 bases sitting between them. The germline V gene encodes CDR1 DFQATT and CDR2 SNEGSKA (reference sequence). The CDR3 loop reads CSATNDRSYEQYF. The CDR3 nucleotides read TGCAGTGCTACAAACGACAGATCCTACGAGCAGTACTTC.

The gene calls are TRBV4-3 and TRBJ2-7; 7 nucleotides match TRBD2. The CDR3 sequence is 13 residues long. V lost 4 bases to trimming and J lost 7 bases; unmatched junction nucleotides: 7. The V gene's germline CDR1 is LGHNA and CDR2 YSLEER. CDR3 nucleotides: TGCGCCAGCAGCCCCTTCAGGGAGGGGGAGCAGTACTTC. Protein: CASSPFREGEQYF.

In nucleotides, the CDR3 is TGTGCCAGCAGTTGGACTAGCGGGAACCTCAATGAGCAGTTCTTC. Protein product: CASSWTSGNLNEQFF. This chain joins TRBV7-9 and TRBJ2-1; 12 nucleotides align to TRBD2. The V gene's germline CDR1 is SEHNR and CDR2 FQNEAQ (reference sequence). The V and J ends lost 6 bases and 6 bases, in that order; junction bases with no gene match: 6. This CDR3 has 15 amino acids.

This clonotype was detected many times. The genes are TRBV24-1 and TRBJ2-6; no definite D call. The V gene's germline CDR1 is KGHDR and CDR2 SFDVKD. This CDR3 comprises 16 residues. V lost 7 bases, J lost 2 bases, and 14 bases lay in between. Here the CDR3 reads CATSHGGNPGANVLTF. The DNA for the CDR3 is TGTGCCACCAGCCATGGCGGAAACCCTGGGGCCAACGTCCTGACTTTC.